These 10 T cell receptor beta chains were all obtained from the same sample, sequenced in a study of yellow fever vaccine responses in identical twins. TCRdb ran MiXCR on the RT-PCR reads and lists one entry per CDR3 protein. This table holds under 20,000 distinct CDR3 sequences, roughly 70% found once. Source: T cells from blood (PBMCs), unsorted or a sorted subset (not recorded which), taken before or after yellow fever vaccination (not recorded which). These receptors were collected from a woman between 18 and 29 years old who received the yellow fever vaccine.

The chain links TRBV6-1 to TRBJ2-3; 8 bases map to TRBD1. The CDR3 is 15 residues long. CDR1 MNHNS and CDR2 SASEGT come from the germline V gene. J gave up 3 bases and V 6 bases, and 8 bases lay outside the gene matches. The CDR3 here is CASRTGDYRTDTQYF. The CDR3 DNA is TGTGCCAGCAGGACAGGGGATTATCGGACAGATACGCAGTATTTT.

The rearrangement uses TRBV10-1 and TRBJ2-7; D is perhaps TRBD1 (5 bases). The V end lost 5 bases, the J end lost 2 bases, and 13 bases lay between the germline ends. This CDR3 region has 14 residues. From germline, CDR1 is WNHNN and CDR2 SYGVQD (reference sequence). CDR3 residues: CASSPRDSPYEQYF. The CDR3, as DNA: TGCGCCAGCAGTCCCCGCGACAGCCCCTACGAGCAGTACTTC.

The CDR3 DNA reads as TGTGCCAGCAGTGGCGGGACACCAAACTATGGCTACACCTTC. Protein: CASSGGTPNYGYTF. This rearrangement joins TRBV2 to TRBJ1-2; D is possibly TRBD1 (6 bases). V was trimmed by 4 bases and J by 2 bases, leaving 11 bases between them. Germline V gene lookup returns CDR1 SNHLY and CDR2 FYNNEI. CDR3 length: 14 amino acids.

The J gene is TRBJ2-3, the V gene TRBV6-4; 10 nucleotides align to TRBD1. CDR1 is MRHNA, CDR2 SNTAGT, per germline. This CDR3 region has 18 residues. V gave up 6 bases and J gave up 4 bases; unmatched junction bases: 16. CDR3 nucleotides: TGTGCCAGCAGCCCTGGACAGGGGGAGGCACCGCAGCCAGATACGCAGTATTTT. It encodes CASSPGQGEAPQPDTQYF.

The CDR3 here is CASSPSEETQYF. As DNA, the CDR3 is TGTGCCAGCTCACCATCCGAAGAGACCCAGTACTTC. The rearrangement joins TRBV18 to TRBJ2-5, with D unresolved. The CDR3 is 12 amino acids. Germline V gene data show CDR1 as KGHSH and CDR2 as LQKENI. Trimming took 2 bases from V and 3 from J, leaving 4 bases between them. The entire variable domain, with the rest obtained from reference TRBV18 and TRBJ2-5, is as follows: NAGVMQNPRHLVRRRGQEARLRCSPMKGHSHVYWYRQLPEEGLKFMVYLQKENIIDESGMPKERFSAEFPKEGPSILRIQQVVRGDSAAYFCASSPSEETQYFGPGTRLLVL.

The chain has TRBV4-3 and TRBJ2-7; 12 bases line up with TRBD2. Germline V gene lookup returns CDR1 LGHNA and CDR2 YSLEER. Trimming removed 2 bases from V and 4 bases from J; junction bases left unmatched: 6. The CDR3 has 16 residues. The CDR3 here is CASSQIQLAGGYEQYF. CDR3 nucleotide sequence: TGCGCCAGCAGCCAAATCCAACTAGCGGGAGGATACGAGCAGTACTTC.

This chain links TRBV10-3 with TRBJ2-7; D unresolved. Trimming removed 3 bases from V and 3 bases from J, with 15 bases in between. This CDR3 is built from 15 residues. The germline gives CDR1 ENHRY, CDR2 SYGVKD. CDR3 coding DNA: TGTGCCATCAGTGAACAGACTCCCACCCTCTACGAGCAGTACTTC. It yields the protein CAISEQTPTLYEQYF.

The chain joins TRBV3-1 to TRBJ2-1; D possibly corresponds to TRBD2 (6 bases). CDR1 and CDR2 (germline): LGHDT, YNNKEL (reference sequence). This CDR3 has 18 residues. Trimming shortened V by 3 bases and J by 4 bases, and 22 bases separated the two germline ends. CDR3 nucleotides: TGTGCCAGCAGCCAGTTTGGTAGCGGTAATGTTTTTTACAATGAGCAGTTCTTC. It yields the protein CASSQFGSGNVFYNEQFF.

The chain combines TRBV28 with TRBJ1-6; no definite D call. The CDR3 contains 15 residues. Germline CDR1 reads MDHEN; CDR2 reads SYDVKM. Between the trimmed V and J ends, which lost 2 bases and 5 bases, there was a span of 10 bases. The CDR3 DNA is TGTGCCAGCAGTTTACCAGGAACGAATAATTCACCCCTCCACTTT. This gives the protein CASSLPGTNNSPLHF.

The chain has TRBV5-3 and TRBJ1-1; D is possibly TRBD1 (5 bases). TRBV5-3 is marked as an open reading frame, function uncertain. Trimming shortened V by 9 bases and J by 7 bases, and 13 bases separated the two germline ends. The CDR3 runs 11 residues. CDR3 DNA sequence: TGTGCCACCCAGGGATCAGGTGAAGCTTTCTTT. Encoded protein: CATQGSGEAFF.